The clone carrying this T cell receptor beta chain has just a few counts. Its antigen is still unknown. Distinct nucleotide sequences in the sample also encode this CDR3. Here immunoSEQ multiplex PCR was the method, and the copy in TCRdb shows in-frame clones only, minus some. The table includes 90,000 to 150,000 clones, around nine tenths detected once. The data are from a study of T cell responses to AZD1222 COVID-19 vaccine. Overall study results and limits: Only a handful of individuals given AZD1222 were seropositive at baseline. Variant regions that are unmutated are reportedly the target of nearly half of spike-specific TCRs. CD4 TCRs linked to vaccination spanned spike, dominating at 160-218 and 743-854.

The CDR3 contains 13 residues. The germline gives CDR1 MDHEN, CDR2 SYDVKM. V shed 6 bases and J shed 4 bases, with 10 bases lying between them. This TCR came from an adult in good health. The sample consisted of peripheral blood, taken on day 0 of AZD1222 vaccination. V is TRBV28 and J is TRBJ1-5; TRBD1 might be the D (5 bases). The CDR3 protein is CASSKRGNQPQHF. In DNA form, the CDR3 reads TGTGCCAGCAGCAAACGGGGGAATCAGCCCCAGCATTTT.